This T cell receptor beta chain is from a study of blood T cell repertoires in COVID-19. Across the whole study: Samples came from the United States, Italy and Spain, spanning acute and convalescent COVID-19. PBMCs, B-cell-depleted T cells, or T cells were the source of the cDNA or gDNA that made up the material.

Sequenced by immunoSEQ multiplex PCR; TCRdb stores in-frame clones only, minus some. The sample yields about 250,000 clones, around 82% seen once. CDR3 length equals 11 residues. Trimming stripped 6 bases from V and 12 bases from J, with 12 bases between. Seattle-derived patients entered the study during active infection and were followed longitudinally. This rearrangement joins TRBV12-3 or TRBV12-4 to TRBJ2-1, with D perhaps matching TRBD1 (6 bases). This TCR derives from a human donor with COVID-19, enrolled during active disease. The donor label of this sample is uncertain. Material for sequencing was peripheral blood. The CDR3 bases are TGTGCCAGCAGCCAACAGGGCGCGCAGTTCTTC. This sequence encodes CASSQQGAQFF.